This T cell receptor beta chain was recorded in a study of spatial heterogeneity in lung cancer. This clonotype was picked up many times. MiXCR was run by TCRdb on the 5' RACE reads, yielding one entry per CDR3 protein. The table lists tens of thousands of distinct CDR3 sequences, around 10% of them singletons, with about 7% in the top ten. Time point denoted: sample taken at primary tumor resection. Without sorting, whole RNA was sequenced from tumor, nontumor lung or frozen PBMC. CDR1 and CDR2 from the germline V gene are SQVTM and ANQGSEA. V was pared by 5 bases and J by 2 bases, with 13 bases between. CDR3 length equals 14 residues.

The sequence came from a male donor with early-stage non-small cell lung cancer. The starting material was PBMCs, obtained at surgery. The J gene is TRBJ2-1, the V gene TRBV29-1; D could derive from TRBD1 or TRBD2 (5 bases each). CDR3 sequence: CSVTRDRAYNEQFF. CDR3 DNA sequence: TGCAGCGTTACCCGGGACCGTGCCTACAATGAGCAGTTCTTC.